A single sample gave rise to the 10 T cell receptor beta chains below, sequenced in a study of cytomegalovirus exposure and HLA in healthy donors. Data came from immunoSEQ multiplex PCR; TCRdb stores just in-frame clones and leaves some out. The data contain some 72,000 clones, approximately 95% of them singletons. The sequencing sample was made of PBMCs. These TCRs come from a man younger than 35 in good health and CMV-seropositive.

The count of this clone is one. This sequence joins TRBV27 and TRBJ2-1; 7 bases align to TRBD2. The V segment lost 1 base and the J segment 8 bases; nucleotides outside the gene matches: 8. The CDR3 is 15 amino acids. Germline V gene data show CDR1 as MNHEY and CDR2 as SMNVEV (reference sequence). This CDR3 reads CASSLWETSVDEQFF. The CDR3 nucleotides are TGTGCCAGCAGTTTATGGGAAACTAGCGTTGATGAGCAGTTCTTC.

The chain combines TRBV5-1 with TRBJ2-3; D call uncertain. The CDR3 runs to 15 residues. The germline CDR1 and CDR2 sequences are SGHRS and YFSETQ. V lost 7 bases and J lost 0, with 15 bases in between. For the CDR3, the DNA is TGCGCCAGCCAGAGTAGAACAGACAGCACAGATACGCAGTATTTT. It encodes CASQSRTDSTDTQYF.

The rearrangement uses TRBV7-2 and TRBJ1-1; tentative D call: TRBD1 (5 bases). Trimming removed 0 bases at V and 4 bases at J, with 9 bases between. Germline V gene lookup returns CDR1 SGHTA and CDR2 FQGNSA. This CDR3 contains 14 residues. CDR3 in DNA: TGTGCCAGCAGCTTAGCCTGGGGGGGCACTGAAGCTTTCTTT. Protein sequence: CASSLAWGGTEAFF. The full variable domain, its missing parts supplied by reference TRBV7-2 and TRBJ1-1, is GAGVSQSPSNKVTEKGKDVELRCDPISGHTALYWYRQSLGQGLEFLIYFQGNSAPDKSGLPSDRFSAERTGGSVSTLTIQRTQQEDSAVYLCASSLAWGGTEAFFGQGTRLTVV.

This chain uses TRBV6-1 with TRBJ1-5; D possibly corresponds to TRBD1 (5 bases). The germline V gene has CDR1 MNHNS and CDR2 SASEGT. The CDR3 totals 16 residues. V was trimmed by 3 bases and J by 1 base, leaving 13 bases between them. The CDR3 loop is CASSDLGPASNQPQHF. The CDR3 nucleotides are TGTGCCAGCAGTGACTTGGGGCCGGCCAGCAATCAGCCCCAGCATTTT.

The CDR3 sequence: CAWTTGLAGELGGYNEQFF. The CDR3 bases are TGTGCCTGGACAACGGGACTAGCGGGAGAATTGGGAGGGTACAATGAGCAGTTCTTC. The chain has TRBV30 and TRBJ2-1; TRBD2 matches at 14 bases. Germline V gene sequence: CDR1 GTSNPN, CDR2 SVGIG (reference sequence). CDR3 size: 19 residues. The ends lost 4 bases at V and 4 bases at J; junction bases unmatched: 15.

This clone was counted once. CDR3 DNA: TGCAGCGTTCACCGAGTTACAGGGGGCACAGATACGCAGTATTTT. Residues: CSVHRVTGGTDTQYF. V and J are TRBV29-1 and TRBJ2-3; TRBD1 matches 7 bases. Trimming at V came to 5 bases and at J to 1 base, leaving 9 bases not matched to a gene. Germline lookup yields CDR1 SQVTM and CDR2 ANQGSEA. This CDR3 is 15 amino acids long.

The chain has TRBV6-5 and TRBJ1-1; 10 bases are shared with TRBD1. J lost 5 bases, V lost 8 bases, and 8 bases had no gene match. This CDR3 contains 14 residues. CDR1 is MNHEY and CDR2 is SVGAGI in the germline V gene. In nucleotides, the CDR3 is TGTGCCAGCCATTTGGGACAGGGGAGGACTGAAGCTTTCTTT. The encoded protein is CASHLGQGRTEAFF.

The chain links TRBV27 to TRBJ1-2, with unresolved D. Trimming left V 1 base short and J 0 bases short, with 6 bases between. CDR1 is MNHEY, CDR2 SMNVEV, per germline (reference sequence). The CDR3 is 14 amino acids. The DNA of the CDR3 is TGTGCCAGCAGTTTATTCCCAGCTAACTATGGCTACACCTTC. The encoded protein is CASSLFPANYGYTF.

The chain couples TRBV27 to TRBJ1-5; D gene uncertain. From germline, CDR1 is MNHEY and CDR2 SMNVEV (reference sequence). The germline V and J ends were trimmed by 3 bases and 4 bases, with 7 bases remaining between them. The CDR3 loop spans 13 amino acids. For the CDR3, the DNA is TGTGCCAGCAGTTTCGGACTGAATCAGCCCCAGCATTTT. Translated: CASSFGLNQPQHF.

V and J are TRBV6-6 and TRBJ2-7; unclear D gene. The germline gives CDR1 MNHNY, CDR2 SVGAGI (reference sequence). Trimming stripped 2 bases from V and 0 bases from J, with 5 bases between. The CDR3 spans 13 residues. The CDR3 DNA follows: TGTGCCAGCAGTTACGAGGACTCCTACGAGCAGTACTTC. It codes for CASSYEDSYEQYF.